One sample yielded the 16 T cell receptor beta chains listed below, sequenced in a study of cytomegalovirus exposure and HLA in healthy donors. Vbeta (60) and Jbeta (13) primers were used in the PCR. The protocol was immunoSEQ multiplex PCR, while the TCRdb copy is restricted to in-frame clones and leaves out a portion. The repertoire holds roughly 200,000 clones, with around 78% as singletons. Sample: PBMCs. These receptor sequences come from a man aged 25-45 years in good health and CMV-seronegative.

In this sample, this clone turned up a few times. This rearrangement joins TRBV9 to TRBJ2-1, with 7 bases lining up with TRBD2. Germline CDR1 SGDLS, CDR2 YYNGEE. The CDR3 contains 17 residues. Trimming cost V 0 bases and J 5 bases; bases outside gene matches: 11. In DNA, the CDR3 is TGTGCCAGCAGCGTAGCTCATGGTGGGCTAGCGGACAATGAGCAGTTCTTC. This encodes CASSVAHGGLADNEQFF. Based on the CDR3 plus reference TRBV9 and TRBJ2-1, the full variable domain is DSGVTQTPKHLITATGQRVTLRCSPRSGDLSVYWYQQSLDQGLQFLIQYYNGEERAKGNILERFSAQQFPDLHSELNLSSLELGDSALYFCASSVAHGGLADNEQFFGPGTRLTVL.

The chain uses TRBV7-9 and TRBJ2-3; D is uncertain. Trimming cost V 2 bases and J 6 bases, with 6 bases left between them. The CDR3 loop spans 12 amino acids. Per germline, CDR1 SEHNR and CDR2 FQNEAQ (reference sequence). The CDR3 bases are TGTGCCAGCAGCTTAAACTGGGATACGCAGTATTTT. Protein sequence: CASSLNWDTQYF.

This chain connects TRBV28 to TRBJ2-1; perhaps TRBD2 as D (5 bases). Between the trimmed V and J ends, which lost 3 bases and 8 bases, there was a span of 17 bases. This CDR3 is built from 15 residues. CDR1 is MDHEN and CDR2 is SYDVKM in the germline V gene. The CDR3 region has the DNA TGTGCCAGCAGTTTTGAGGCAGCCGTCGGGGATGAGCAGTTCTTC. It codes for CASSFEAAVGDEQFF.

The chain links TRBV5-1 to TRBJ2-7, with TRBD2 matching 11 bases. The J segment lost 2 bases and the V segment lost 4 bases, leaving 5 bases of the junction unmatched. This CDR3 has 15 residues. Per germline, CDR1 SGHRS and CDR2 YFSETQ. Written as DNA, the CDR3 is TGCGCCAGCAGCCGGACGACTAGCGGGACCTACGAGCAGTACTTC. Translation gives CASSRTTSGTYEQYF.

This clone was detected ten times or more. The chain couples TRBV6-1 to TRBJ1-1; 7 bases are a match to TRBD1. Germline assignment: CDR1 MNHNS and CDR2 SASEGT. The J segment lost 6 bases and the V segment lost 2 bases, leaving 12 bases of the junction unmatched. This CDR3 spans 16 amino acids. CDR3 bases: TGTGCCAGCAGTGAATCTATAGGCAGGGGGGATGCTGAAGCTTTCTTT. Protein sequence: CASSESIGRGDAEAFF.

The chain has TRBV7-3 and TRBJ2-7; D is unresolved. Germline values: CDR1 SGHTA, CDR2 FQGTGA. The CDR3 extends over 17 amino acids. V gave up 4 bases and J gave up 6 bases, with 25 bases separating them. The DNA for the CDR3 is TGTGCCAGCAGCTCCCGCTTCTTGTGTTTGCGGCCCTCCGAGCAGTACTTC. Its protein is CASSSRFLCLRPSEQYF.

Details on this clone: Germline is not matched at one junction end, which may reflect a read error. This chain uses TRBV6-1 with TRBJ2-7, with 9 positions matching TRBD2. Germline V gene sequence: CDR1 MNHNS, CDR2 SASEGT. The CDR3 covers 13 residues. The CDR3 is CASSDRVAGDLEF. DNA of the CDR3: TGTGCCAGCAGTGACCGCGTAGCGGGAGACTTGGAGTTC.

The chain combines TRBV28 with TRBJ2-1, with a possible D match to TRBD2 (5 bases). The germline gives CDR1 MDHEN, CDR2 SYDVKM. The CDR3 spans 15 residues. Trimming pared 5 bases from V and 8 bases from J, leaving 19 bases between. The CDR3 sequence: CASSREGEGRYEQFF. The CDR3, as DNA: TGTGCCAGCAGTCGAGAGGGAGAAGGAAGGTATGAGCAGTTCTTC.

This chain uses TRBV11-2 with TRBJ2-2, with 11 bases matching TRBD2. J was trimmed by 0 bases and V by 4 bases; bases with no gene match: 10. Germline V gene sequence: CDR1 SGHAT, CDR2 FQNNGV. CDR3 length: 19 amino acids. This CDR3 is CASSYNPGLAETNTGELFF. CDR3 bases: TGTGCCAGCAGCTACAACCCGGGACTAGCGGAGACGAACACCGGGGAGCTGTTTTTT.

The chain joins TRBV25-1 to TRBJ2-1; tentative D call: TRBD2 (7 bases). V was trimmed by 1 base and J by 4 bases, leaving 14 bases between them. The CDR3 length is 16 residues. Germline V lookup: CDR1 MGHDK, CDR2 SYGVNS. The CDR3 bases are TGTGCCAGCAGTGAATCGGGGGGACATTGGTACAATGAGCAGTTCTTC. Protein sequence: CASSESGGHWYNEQFF.

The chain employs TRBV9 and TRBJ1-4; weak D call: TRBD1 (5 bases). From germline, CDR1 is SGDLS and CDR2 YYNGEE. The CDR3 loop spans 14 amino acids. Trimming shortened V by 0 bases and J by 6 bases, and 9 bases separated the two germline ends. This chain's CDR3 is CASSVAQGHEKLFF. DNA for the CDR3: TGTGCCAGCAGCGTAGCTCAGGGTCATGAAAAACTGTTTTTT.

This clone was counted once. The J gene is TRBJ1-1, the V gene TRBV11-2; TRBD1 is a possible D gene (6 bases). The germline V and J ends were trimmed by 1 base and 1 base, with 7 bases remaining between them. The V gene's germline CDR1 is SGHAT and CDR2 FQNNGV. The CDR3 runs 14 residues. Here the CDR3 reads CASSLGRGNTEAFF. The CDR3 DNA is TGTGCCAGCAGCTTAGGCAGGGGGAACACTGAAGCTTTCTTT.

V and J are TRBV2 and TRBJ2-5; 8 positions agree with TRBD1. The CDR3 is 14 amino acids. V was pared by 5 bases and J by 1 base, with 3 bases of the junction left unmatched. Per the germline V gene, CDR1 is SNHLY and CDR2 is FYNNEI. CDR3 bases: TGTGCCAGCAGTAAGACAGGGGTCCAAGAGACCCAGTACTTC. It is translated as CASSKTGVQETQYF.

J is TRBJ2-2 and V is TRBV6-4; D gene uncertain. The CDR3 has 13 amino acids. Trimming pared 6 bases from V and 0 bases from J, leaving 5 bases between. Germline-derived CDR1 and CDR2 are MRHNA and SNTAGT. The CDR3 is CASSPSNTGELFF. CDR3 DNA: TGTGCCAGCAGCCCTTCGAACACCGGGGAGCTGTTTTTT.

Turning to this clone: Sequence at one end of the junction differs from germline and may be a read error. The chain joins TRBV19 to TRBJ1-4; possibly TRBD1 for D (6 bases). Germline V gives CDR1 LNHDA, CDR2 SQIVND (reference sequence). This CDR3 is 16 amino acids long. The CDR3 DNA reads TGTGCCAGTAGACAAACCGGAACAGGGTTCGCCCTAAACTCGGTTTTT. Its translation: CASRQTGTGFALNSVF.

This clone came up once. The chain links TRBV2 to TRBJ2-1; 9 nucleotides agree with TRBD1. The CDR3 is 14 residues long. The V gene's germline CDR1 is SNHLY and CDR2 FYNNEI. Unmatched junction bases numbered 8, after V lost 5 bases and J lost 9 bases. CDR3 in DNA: TGTGCCAGCAGTAGTGGACAGGGGATGGGTGAGCAGTTCTTC. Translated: CASSSGQGMGEQFF.